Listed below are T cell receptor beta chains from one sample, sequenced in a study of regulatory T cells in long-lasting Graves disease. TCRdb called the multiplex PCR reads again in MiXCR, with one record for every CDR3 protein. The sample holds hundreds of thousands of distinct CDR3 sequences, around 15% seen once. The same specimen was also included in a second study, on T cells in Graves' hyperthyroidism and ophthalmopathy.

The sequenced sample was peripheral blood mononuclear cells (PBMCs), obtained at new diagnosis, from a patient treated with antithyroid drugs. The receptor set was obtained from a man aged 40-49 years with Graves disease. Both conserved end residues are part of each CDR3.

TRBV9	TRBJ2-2	CASSVVPSGGASAGELFF
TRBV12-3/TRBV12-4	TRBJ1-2	CASSSYRYGYTF
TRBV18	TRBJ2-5	CASSPRMEETQYF
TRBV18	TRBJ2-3	CASSQPDRGSTDTQYF
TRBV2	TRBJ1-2	CASSQTDRRFYGYTF
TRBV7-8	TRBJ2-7	CASSLGGGAGEQYF
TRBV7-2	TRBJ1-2	CASSLAGGDNYGYTF
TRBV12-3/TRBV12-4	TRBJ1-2	CASSTGHGYGYTF
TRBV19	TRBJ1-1	CASSIARGLSSSTEAFF
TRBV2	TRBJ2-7	CASSGTGVDEQYF
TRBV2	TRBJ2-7	CASSDQGDTYEQYF